The sequence of this T cell receptor beta chain was determined in a study of blood T cells in healthy people across ages. Study conclusions and caveats: Per million T cells, TCR beta diversity dropped roughly linearly as age increased. There was a strong correlation between TCR beta diversity and naive T cell percentage. Researchers judged that diversity estimates from one million T cells fell short of true values.

The germline V and J ends were trimmed by 5 bases and 4 bases, with 14 bases remaining between them. The CDR3 has 14 residues. CDR1 is SGHVS and CDR2 is FNYEAQ in the germline V gene. About this clonotype: Its antigen is unidentified.

For the second PCR, which ran for about 6 to 11 cycles, a sample-barcoded 5' primer and a J-beta primer mix were used. TCRdb fed the 5' RACE reads into MiXCR, producing one record per CDR3 protein. The sample includes about 1.5 million distinct CDR3 sequences, about 43% of them seen just once. The sample consisted of blood. The chain is built from TRBV7-6 and TRBJ2-5, with a tentative D call TRBD2 (6 bases). This receptor was identified in a woman under 30 in good health. The CDR3 coding sequence is TGTGCCAGCAGCACGACTAGTCTAGCAGAGACCCAGTACTTC. This translates into CASSTTSLAETQYF.